These T cell receptor beta chains were read from a single sample in a study of T cell responses to AZD1222 COVID-19 vaccine. The repertoire was sequenced with immunoSEQ multiplex PCR; TCRdb's copy has only in-frame clones and lacks some. The sample records tens of thousands of clones, around nine tenths being singletons. This specimen was peripheral blood, taken on day 0 of MenACWY control vaccination. The receptors were gathered from an adult in good health. Each CDR3 is given with its conserved first and last residue. D genes are given only for firm matches. Clone size appears in some rows only: once, few, many, or a class for an expanded clone.

>TRBD2|TRBV30|TRBJ2-1|-
TGTGCCTGGGGTTTTAGCGGGAGGAACAGCTCCTACAATGAGCAGTTCTTC
CAWGFSGRNSSYNEQFF
>TRBD1|TRBV12-3/TRBV12-4|TRBJ1-5|-
TGTGCCAGCAGTTTGACAGGGGATCAGCCCCAGCATTTT
CASSLTGDQPQHF
>-|TRBV21-1|TRBJ2-2|-
TGTGCCAGCAGCAAAGAGGCAGACCGTTCCACCGGGGAGCTGTTTTTT
CASSKEADRSTGELFF
>-|TRBV6-5|TRBJ1-1|once
TGTGCCACCACGGAACGGGGGCCATCGGGTGAAGCTTTCTTT
CATTERGPSGEAFF
>-|TRBV24-1|TRBJ1-2|-
TGTGCCACCAGTGATCCCGGGCCCGCGGACGTGGGCTATGGCTACACCTTC
CATSDPGPADVGYGYTF
>-|TRBV7-2|TRBJ1-2|-
TGTGCCAGCAGCATCTCGGCGTTTAACTATGGCTACACCTTC
CASSISAFNYGYTF
>-|TRBV28|TRBJ1-4|-
TGTGCCAGCAGCACAACAGGGAGGGAAAAACTGTTTTTT
CASSTTGREKLFF
>-|TRBV7-6|TRBJ2-3|once
TGTGCCAGCAGCTTAGTAAGAGCAGGGGGGGCTGGAGATACGCAGTATTTT
CASSLVRAGGAGDTQYF
>-|TRBV5-4|TRBJ2-5|-
TGTGCCAGCAGCCCGGGGGCGTTAGGGTCCGGGGAGACCCAGTACTTC
CASSPGALGSGETQYF
>-|TRBV6-5|TRBJ1-1|-
TGTGCCAGCAGGGGGGGGACGCGGTTTGCTGAAGCTTTCTTT
CASRGGTRFAEAFF
>-|TRBV5-6|TRBJ1-4|-
TGTGCCAGCAGCTTGCTGGGAGCTTCTAATGAAAAACTGTTTTTT
CASSLLGASNEKLFF
>-|TRBV4-1|TRBJ1-1|-
TGCGCCAGCAGCCAAGACGATGGGTCTTTGAACACTGAAGCTTTCTTT
CASSQDDGSLNTEAFF
>-|TRBV6-5|TRBJ2-2|-
TGTGCCAGCGTTGGGGGTCCCGGGGAGCTGTTTTTT
CASVGGPGELFF
>TRBD1|TRBV5-4|TRBJ2-1|-
TGTGCCAGCACGCACGGGACAGGGGGGGATGAGCAGTTCTTC
CASTHGTGGDEQFF
>-|TRBV5-1|TRBJ2-7|-
TGCGCCAGCAGCTTGGACCTCGACAGGTTCTCCTACGAGCAGTACTTC
CASSLDLDRFSYEQYF
>-|TRBV11-2|TRBJ1-3|-
TGTGCCAGCACTCCCTTAGGTGCAGGAGCCGGAAACACCATATATTTT
CASTPLGAGAGNTIYF
>-|TRBV6-1|TRBJ1-1|-
TGTGCCAGCAGCGAAGTTCAAGCTTTCTTT
CASSEVQAFF
>-|TRBV11-2|TRBJ1-3|-
TGTGCCAGCAGCCCCTCTGGGGACACCATATATTTT
CASSPSGDTIYF
>-|TRBV28|TRBJ2-7|-
TGTGCCAGCAGTTTGCTTTACGAGCAGTACTTC
CASSLLYEQYF
>TRBD1|TRBV18|TRBJ2-1|-
TGTGCCAGCTCACCACCGACAGGGATCTCCTACAATGAGCAGTTCTTC
CASSPPTGISYNEQFF
>-|TRBV6-2/TRBV6-3|TRBJ2-1|-
TGTGCCAGCAGTTACGAGGGGACGGGCACTGAGCAGTTCTTC
CASSYEGTGTEQFF
>-|TRBV7-2|TRBJ1-3|once
TGTGCCAGCAGCTTAGACCTGAACTCTGGAAACACCATATATTTT
CASSLDLNSGNTIYF
>TRBD1|TRBV28|TRBJ1-1|-
TGTGCCAGCAGTACGGGACAGGGGGCAACTGAAGCTTTCTTT
CASSTGQGATEAFF
>-|TRBV3-1/TRBV3-2|TRBJ1-6|-
TGTGCCAGCAGCTACAGGGAGGCGAATTCACCCCTCCACTTT
CASSYREANSPLHF
>-|TRBV24-1|TRBJ1-1|-
TGTGCCACCAGTGATAGCACAGTGAACACTGAAGCTTTCTTT
CATSDSTVNTEAFF
>-|TRBV11-2|TRBJ2-1|-
TGTGCCAGCAGTGGGTGGGGGACGCGGACGTACAATGAGCAGTTCTTC
CASSGWGTRTYNEQFF
>TRBD1|TRBV29-1|TRBJ1-1|-
TGCAGCGGGGGGGACAGGCGGAACACTGAAGCTTTCTTT
CSGGDRRNTEAFF
>-|TRBV5-6|TRBJ1-6|once
TGTGCCAGCAGCTTGGGGGTGGGAAATTCACCCCTCCACTTT
CASSLGVGNSPLHF
>-|TRBV5-1|TRBJ2-3|-
TGCGCCAGCAGCTTTAACGGGGATGATACGCAGTATTTT
CASSFNGDDTQYF
>TRBD1|TRBV5-1|TRBJ2-7|-
TGCGCCAGCAGCAGGGACAGGTACGAGCAGTACTTC
CASSRDRYEQYF
>-|TRBV11-2|TRBJ2-2|-
TGTGCCAGCAGCCGAGCGTCGACACCCACCGGGGAGCTGTTTTTT
CASSRASTPTGELFF
>-|TRBV6-5|TRBJ2-5|-
TGTGCCAGCAGCGCAATCAACCAAGAGACCCAGTACTTC
CASSAINQETQYF
>-|TRBV20-1|TRBJ1-4|-
TGCAGTGCGATGGGGGGCGAAAAACTGTTTTTT
CSAMGGEKLFF
>-|TRBV7-9|TRBJ1-1|-
TGTGCCAGCAGCTCCCCGGGCGGAATCGCAGCTTTCTTT
CASSSPGGIAAFF
>TRBD1|TRBV5-5|TRBJ1-2|-
TGTGCCAGCAGCTTTTCCGGGACAGGGGCTATGAGCTACACCTTC
CASSFSGTGAMSYTF
>TRBD2|TRBV5-4|TRBJ2-5|-
TGTGCCAGCAGCTGGGGACTAGAGGAAGAGACCCAGTACTTC
CASSWGLEEETQYF
>-|TRBV16|TRBJ1-2|-
TGTGCCAGCAGCCAATCCTGGCATGGCTACACCTTC
CASSQSWHGYTF
>TRBD1|TRBV28|TRBJ2-7|-
TGTGCCAGCAGGGGGGACAGGTACGAGCAGTACTTC
CASRGDRYEQYF
>-|TRBV7-3|TRBJ2-7|-
TGTGCCAGCAGCTTGGGTTCCAGGGGTTACGAGCAGTACTTC
CASSLGSRGYEQYF
>-|TRBV28|TRBJ2-4|-
TGTGCCAGCAGTTCCCTGGGGCAGGGCAAAAACATTCAGTACTTC
CASSSLGQGKNIQYF